Here is one T cell receptor (beta chain) with its context. The sample is drawn from a study of control samples from healthy donors and cancer patients. Only in-frame clones appear in the TCRdb table, and some are missing; sequencing was by immunoSEQ multiplex PCR. The sample yields about 70,000 clones, around 87% seen once. Sequencing was carried out using PBMCs. This receptor was identified in a woman aged 50 to 60 with head and neck cancer.

The CDR3 spells CASSFRQGALTGELFF. The CDR3 nucleotides read TGTGCCAGCAGCTTCCGACAGGGGGCTTTGACCGGGGAGCTGTTTTTT. The chain employs TRBV9 and TRBJ2-2; 10 positions agree with TRBD1. This CDR3 has 16 residues. The germline gives CDR1 SGDLS, CDR2 YYNGEE. With V trimmed by 4 bases and J by 5 bases, 8 bases remained unmatched. The full variable domain, rest sourced from reference TRBV9 and TRBJ2-2, is DSGVTQTPKHLITATGQRVTLRCSPRSGDLSVYWYQQSLDQGLQFLIQYYNGEERAKGNILERFSAQQFPDLHSELNLSSLELGDSALYFCASSFRQGALTGELFFGEGSRLTVL.